This entry features one T cell receptor beta chain sequence. The germline V gene has CDR1 MGHRA and CDR2 YSYEKL. CDR3 length equals 18 residues. Losses at the gene ends were 4 bases for V and 2 bases for J; bases not matched to a gene: 12. The protocol was immunoSEQ multiplex PCR, while the TCRdb copy is restricted to in-frame clones and leaves out a portion. Altogether 230,000 or so clones are present, roughly 90% being singletons, with the ten largest covering just over 2.5%. The sample belongs to a study of blood T cell repertoires in COVID-19. The overall study: T cells, B-cell-depleted T cells, or PBMCs provided the cDNA or gDNA that served as material.

Two negative PCRs, clearance, or symptom resolution had been documented for recovered Cohort 3 donors. This TCR came from a woman aged 25 to 39 who had recovered from COVID-19. The chain joins TRBV4-1 to TRBJ2-2, with TRBD2 matching 8 bases. The material sequenced was PBMCs or T cells enriched from blood (not recorded which). The CDR3 is CASSPPWGRGDNTGELFF. The CDR3 DNA follows: TGCGCCAGCAGCCCTCCCTGGGGGCGGGGGGACAACACCGGGGAGCTGTTTTTT.